One sample yielded the 21 T cell receptor beta chains listed below, sequenced in a study of identical twins. TCRdb itself ran the 5' RACE reads through MiXCR, one entry per CDR3 protein. The data hold 510,000 or so distinct CDR3 sequences, with nearly 15% observed a single time. These data are also associated with another study on yellow fever vaccine responses in identical twins.

The sample taken for sequencing was CD4+ T cells sorted from blood. Receptor source: a woman under 30 in good health.

This clonotype has a count of ten or more. CDR3 coding DNA: TGCGCCAGCAGCCAAGAAGGGACAGGAGCTAACTATGGCTACACCTTC. Translating gives CASSQEGTGANYGYTF. This rearrangement joins TRBV4-1 to TRBJ1-2; 8 bases are a match to TRBD1. Trimming took 0 bases from V and 0 from J; bases not matched to a gene: 3. Germline-derived CDR1 and CDR2 are MGHRA and YSYEKL. The CDR3 length is 16 residues.

The sample holds a few counts of this clonotype. The chain carries TRBV28 and TRBJ2-2; D might be TRBD2 (6 bases). The germline V and J ends were trimmed by 4 bases and 6 bases, with 6 bases remaining between them. The CDR3 extends over 12 amino acids. Per germline, CDR1 MDHEN and CDR2 SYDVKM. Here the CDR3 DNA reads TGTGCCAGCAGTTGGGGGGCCGGGGAGCTGTTTTTT. Residues: CASSWGAGELFF.

The chain links TRBV10-3 to TRBJ2-2; D uncertain. The V end was cut by 10 bases, the J end by 5 bases, with 8 bases between. This CDR3 has 11 amino acids. The germline CDR1 and CDR2 sequences are ENHRY and SYGVKD. CDR3: CATMGTGELFF. In nucleotides, the CDR3 is TGTGCCACCATGGGAACCGGGGAGCTGTTTTTT.

This clonotype was seen a handful of times. Here the CDR3 reads CASSDHRVLGNQPQHF. CDR3 bases: TGTGCCAGCAGTGACCACAGGGTCCTTGGCAATCAGCCCCAGCATTTT. V gene TRBV6-1 combines with J gene TRBJ1-5, with D perhaps TRBD1 (6 bases). CDR3 size: 16 residues. Per the germline V gene, CDR1 is MNHNS and CDR2 is SASEGT. Trimming removed 3 bases from V and 2 bases from J, with 14 bases in between.

This clonotype was recorded a few times. The chain joins TRBV7-3 to TRBJ2-5; a possible D gene is TRBD1 (6 bases). Trimming took off 5 bases at V and 4 bases at J, with 11 bases between the two ends. The V gene's germline CDR1 is SGHTA and CDR2 FQGTGA. The CDR3 has 13 amino acids. The CDR3 DNA reads as TGTGCCAGCAGCCAAACAGGGTTAGAGACCCAGTACTTC. Its protein product is CASSQTGLETQYF.

The table lists this clonotype with a few counts. The V call is TRBV12-3 or TRBV12-4, the J call TRBJ2-7; 7 bases match TRBD1. This CDR3 comprises 13 residues. V lost 6 bases, J lost 5 bases, and 7 bases stayed unmatched. The DNA of the CDR3 is TGTGCCAGCAGCGACAGGGTTGTGGACGAGCAGTACTTC. Amino acid sequence: CASSDRVVDEQYF.

This clonotype was seen only a few times. V usage is TRBV20-1 and J usage is TRBJ2-7; D may be TRBD1 or TRBD2 (5 bases each). This CDR3 spans 13 amino acids. Trimming pared 5 bases from V and 3 bases from J, leaving 14 bases between. Per the germline V gene, CDR1 is DFQATT and CDR2 is SNEGSKA (reference sequence). CDR3 residues: CSARRGYNYEQYF. CDR3 sequence (DNA): TGCAGTGCTCGACGGGGCTATAACTACGAGCAGTACTTC.

This chain connects TRBV12-5 to TRBJ2-3; 9 nucleotides match TRBD2. This CDR3 region has 17 residues. Germline CDR1 reads LGHNT; CDR2 reads FRNRAP. V lost 4 bases and J lost 0; bases outside the gene matches: 8. CDR3 in DNA: TGTGCTAGTGGTTCGACTGTAGCGGGGGCTAGCACAGATACGCAGTATTTT. Translating gives CASGSTVAGASTDTQYF.

The gene calls are TRBV6-1 and TRBJ2-7, with TRBD1 as a possible D gene (6 bases). CDR1 and CDR2 (germline): MNHNS, SASEGT. This CDR3 spans 13 amino acids. Trimming pared 3 bases from V and 3 bases from J, leaving 9 bases between. The chain's CDR3 is CASSDEDSYEQYV. The CDR3 DNA sequence: TGTGCCAGCAGTGATGAGGACAGCTACGAGCAGTACGTC.

This clonotype was seen ten or more times. The rearrangement joins TRBV28 to TRBJ2-3; the D gene is possibly TRBD2 (5 bases). There are 15 residues in the CDR3. In germline, CDR1 is MDHEN, CDR2 SYDVKM. Trimming took 5 bases from V and 2 from J, leaving 14 bases between them. The CDR3 reads CASSPGLSITDTQYF. The CDR3 DNA reads as TGTGCCAGCAGTCCAGGACTTTCAATCACAGATACGCAGTATTTT.

In its sample, this clonotype was seen a few times. The CDR3 protein is CASSLGSQDSYEQYF. The CDR3 region has the DNA TGTGCCAGCTCGTTAGGATCTCAGGACAGCTACGAGCAGTACTTC. The chain joins TRBV18 to TRBJ2-7, with D perhaps TRBD1 (6 bases). V was cut by 6 bases and J by 3 bases, with 18 bases left in between. This CDR3 contains 15 residues. Germline CDR1 KGHSH, CDR2 LQKENI.

This clonotype came up a few times. This rearrangement joins TRBV9 to TRBJ2-2; D ambiguous. V was shortened by 4 bases and J by 5 bases, with 18 bases between the two germline ends. The CDR3 totals 16 residues. Germline CDR1 is SGDLS and CDR2 is YYNGEE. The CDR3 region is CASSLYWREWTGELFF. CDR3 in DNA: TGTGCCAGCAGCTTATATTGGAGAGAGTGGACCGGGGAGCTGTTTTTT.

The V gene is TRBV9, the J gene TRBJ1-6; 8 nucleotides match TRBD1. The germline V gene has CDR1 SGDLS and CDR2 YYNGEE. V shed 6 bases, J shed 10 bases, and the junction held 9 bases outside the gene matches. The CDR3 extends over 14 amino acids. The CDR3 DNA is TGTGCCAGCACCATAGGACAGGGAAAATCACCCCTCCACTTT. Translated, it gives CASTIGQGKSPLHF.

The chain is built from TRBV6-5 and TRBJ2-3; 7 bases fit TRBD1. This CDR3 has 16 residues. The V gene's germline CDR1 is MNHEY and CDR2 SVGAGI. J lost 2 bases, V lost 2 bases, and 7 bases had no gene match. CDR3 sequence: CASSYVDRATTDTQYF. The CDR3 region has the DNA TGTGCCAGCAGTTACGTCGACAGGGCGACCACAGATACGCAGTATTTT.

The chain recombines TRBV3-1 with TRBJ1-1; tentatively, D is TRBD1 (5 bases). Trimming removed 5 bases at V and 4 bases at J, with 14 bases between. This CDR3 comprises 14 residues. CDR1 LGHDT and CDR2 YNNKEL come from the germline V gene (reference sequence). For the CDR3, the DNA is TGTGCCAGCAGCGCTCGGCCCGGGGCCACTGAAGCTTTCTTT. Translating it yields CASSARPGATEAFF.

This clonotype was observed at least ten times. The chain couples TRBV29-1 to TRBJ2-1; D perhaps matches TRBD1 (6 bases). The CDR3 is 19 amino acids. CDR1 and CDR2 from the germline V gene are SQVTM and ANQGSEA. CDR3 nucleotides: TGCACACAGCCCACCCCCCGGGACACCCGGGACGCATACGACAATGAGCAGTTCTTC. Residues: CTQPTPRDTRDAYDNEQFF.

The table lists this clonotype with a few counts. This chain connects TRBV12-3 or TRBV12-4 to TRBJ2-5; D possibly corresponds to TRBD1 (6 bases). V was pared by 3 bases and J by 4 bases, with 9 bases between. The CDR3 has 13 residues. The chain's CDR3 is CASSLHRAETQYF. CDR3 in DNA: TGTGCCAGCAGTTTGCACAGGGCAGAGACCCAGTACTTC.

This clonotype was observed a few times. The chain is built from TRBV11-2 and TRBJ2-2; D may be TRBD2 (6 bases). The CDR3 is made up of 14 amino acids. CDR1 SGHAT and CDR2 FQNNGV come from the germline V gene. Trimming took off 7 bases at V and 7 bases at J, with 16 bases between the two ends. CDR3: CASTPSGVVGELFF. The CDR3 nucleotides are TGTGCCAGCACCCCCTCGGGAGTAGTCGGGGAGCTGTTTTTT.

CDR3 loop: CSANGLAGYYEQYF. The CDR3 bases are TGCAGTGCTAACGGACTAGCGGGCTACTACGAGCAGTACTTC. The chain couples TRBV20-1 to TRBJ2-7; TRBD2 agrees at 11 bases. Germline-derived CDR1 and CDR2 are DFQATT and SNEGSKA (reference sequence). Unmatched junction bases numbered 5, after V lost 4 bases and J lost 3 bases. The CDR3 is 14 residues long.

The chain has TRBV28 and TRBJ2-7; 7 nucleotides align to TRBD2. V trimming: 6 bases; J trimming: 2 bases; junction bases outside the gene matches: 10. The CDR3 loop spans 15 amino acids. Germline loops: CDR1 MDHEN, CDR2 SYDVKM. The CDR3 is CASRPPASGTYEQYF. The CDR3 region has the DNA TGTGCCAGCAGACCCCCCGCTAGCGGAACCTACGAGCAGTACTTC.

This clonotype was observed a handful of times. The DNA is left out, because the CDR3 cannot be placed on it with certainty; the CDR3 is given as TCRdb lists it. The CDR3 protein is CSGPPGSCFF. This rearrangement joins TRBV27 to TRBJ2-2; TRBD1 was called by the table and not checked on the DNA. Germline CDR1 is MNHEY and CDR2 is SMNVEV (reference sequence). Counting both end residues, the CDR3 totals 10 amino acids.